These T cell receptor beta chains were read from a single sample in a study of identical twins. In TCRdb, the 5' RACE reads were re-called with MiXCR into one record per CDR3 protein. The sample includes 450,000 to 500,000 distinct CDR3 sequences, roughly an eighth of them seen just once. These data are also associated with another study on yellow fever vaccine responses in identical twins.

The sample comprised CD4+ T cells sorted from blood. These receptors all come from a woman aged 18-35 years in good health. Both conserved end residues are part of each CDR3. The D gene is left open where the match is weak. The size field is filled for only some rows; it gives once, few, many or a size class.

J gene: TRBJ2-5
D gene: NA
V gene: TRBV5-1
clone size: few
CDR3 DNA: TGCGCCAGCAGCACCCGAGGGGGTCAAGAGACCCAGTACTTC
CDR3 protein: CASSTRGGQETQYF

J gene: TRBJ2-2
D gene: NA
V gene: TRBV9
clone size: few
CDR3 DNA: TGTGCCAGCACCTCTTTGAGGGGATCAGGCACCGGGGAGCTGTTTTTT
CDR3 protein: CASTSLRGSGTGELFF

J gene: TRBJ1-1
D gene: NA
V gene: TRBV5-6
clone size: few
CDR3 DNA: TGTGCCAGCAGTTTTCCGGTAGTGAACACTGAAGCTTTCTTT
CDR3 protein: CASSFPVVNTEAFF

J gene: TRBJ1-1
D gene: NA
V gene: TRBV12-3/TRBV12-4
clone size: few
CDR3 DNA: TGTGCCAGCAGCAATGAACCCGGCCCTCGGAACACTGAAGCTTTCTTT
CDR3 protein: CASSNEPGPRNTEAFF

J gene: TRBJ2-1
D gene: NA
V gene: TRBV6-6
clone size: NA
CDR3 DNA: TGTGCCAGCAGGGCCGCCGACAATGAGCAGTTCTTC
CDR3 protein: CASRAADNEQFF

J gene: TRBJ1-1
D gene: NA
V gene: TRBV7-6
clone size: NA
CDR3 DNA: TGTGCCAGCAGCTTAGGAGTCGGGCTCAAACTTGCTTTCTTT
CDR3 protein: CASSLGVGLKLAFF

J gene: TRBJ2-7
D gene: NA
V gene: TRBV5-1
clone size: few
CDR3 DNA: TGCGCCAGCAGCTTCCAGGAGAGCTACGAGCAGTACTTC
CDR3 protein: CASSFQESYEQYF

J gene: TRBJ2-1
D gene: NA
V gene: TRBV12-3/TRBV12-4
clone size: NA
CDR3 DNA: TGTGCCAGCAGTTTTGTGGCGGGGAGCTCCTACAATGAGCAGTTCTTC
CDR3 protein: CASSFVAGSSYNEQFF

J gene: TRBJ2-3
D gene: TRBD1
V gene: TRBV4-3
clone size: many
CDR3 DNA: TGCGCCAGCAGCCAAGATATCGGCGCAGGGGGCCCAGATACGCAGTATTTT
CDR3 protein: CASSQDIGAGGPDTQYF

J gene: TRBJ2-3
D gene: NA
V gene: TRBV10-3
clone size: many
CDR3 DNA: TGTGCCATCAGTGGCCAGGGTCGTTCTAGCACAGATACGCAGTATTTT
CDR3 protein: CAISGQGRSSTDTQYF

J gene: TRBJ2-1
D gene: TRBD2
V gene: TRBV7-3
clone size: NA
CDR3 DNA: TGTGCCAGCAGCTTAAAAGCGGGGGCCGACAATGAGCAGTTCTTC
CDR3 protein: CASSLKAGADNEQFF

J gene: TRBJ2-7
D gene: TRBD2
V gene: TRBV12-5
clone size: NA
CDR3 DNA: TGTGCTAGTGGTTTGCGGACTAGCGGAGCCGACTACGAGCAGTACTTC
CDR3 protein: CASGLRTSGADYEQYF

J gene: TRBJ2-5
D gene: NA
V gene: TRBV7-9
clone size: NA
CDR3 DNA: TGTGCCAGCAGCTCCCCACCCGGGGGAAGGCAAGAGACCCAGTACTTC
CDR3 protein: CASSSPPGGRQETQYF

J gene: TRBJ2-7
D gene: NA
V gene: TRBV20-1
clone size: many
CDR3 DNA: TGCAGTGCTTCGCGGAAGAGCTCCTACGAGCAGTACTTC
CDR3 protein: CSASRKSSYEQYF

J gene: TRBJ2-7
D gene: NA
V gene: TRBV6-1
clone size: many
CDR3 DNA: TGTGCCAGCAGCCGGGACACCTCCTACGAGCAGTACTTC
CDR3 protein: CASSRDTSYEQYF

J gene: TRBJ1-4
D gene: NA
V gene: TRBV20-1
clone size: NA
CDR3 DNA: TGCAGTGCTAGCAGGTCCACAGGAGATGAAAAACTGTTTTTT
CDR3 protein: CSASRSTGDEKLFF

J gene: TRBJ2-2
D gene: TRBD1
V gene: TRBV3-1
clone size: NA
CDR3 DNA: TGTGCCAGCAGCCTACCTGGGGGCGGGACAGGGAGGAAAGAAGGCACCGGGGAGCTGTTTTTT
CDR3 protein: CASSLPGGGTGRKEGTGELFF

J gene: TRBJ1-1
D gene: NA
V gene: TRBV6-2/TRBV6-3
clone size: NA
CDR3 DNA: TGTGCCAGCAGTTACTCCTCCAGAATGAACACTGAAGCTTTCTTT
CDR3 protein: CASSYSSRMNTEAFF

J gene: TRBJ2-2
D gene: TRBD2
V gene: TRBV6-5
clone size: NA
CDR3 DNA: TGTGCCAGCAGTTACTCTCCAATAGCGGGGGCAAACACCGGGGAGCTGTTTTTT
CDR3 protein: CASSYSPIAGANTGELFF

J gene: TRBJ1-1
D gene: NA
V gene: TRBV6-1
clone size: NA
CDR3 DNA: TGTGCCAAAGGGGGTCCTGCCCGCACTGAAGCTTTCTTT
CDR3 protein: CAKGGPARTEAFF

J gene: TRBJ1-6
D gene: NA
V gene: TRBV9
clone size: few
CDR3 DNA: TGTGCCAGCAGCGGGGCAGGGAGCTCACCCCTCCACTTT
CDR3 protein: CASSGAGSSPLHF

J gene: TRBJ2-2
D gene: NA
V gene: TRBV2
clone size: NA
CDR3 DNA: TGTGCCTTCTGTCCACCCTTAGGGACACTTCTTAACACCGGGGAGCTGTTTTTT
CDR3 protein: CAFCPPLGTLLNTGELFF

J gene: TRBJ1-1
D gene: TRBD1
V gene: TRBV4-1
clone size: NA
CDR3 DNA: TGCGCCAGCAGCGATTCGGACAGGGTGAACACTGAAGCTTTCTTT
CDR3 protein: CASSDSDRVNTEAFF

J gene: TRBJ2-7
D gene: TRBD1
V gene: TRBV27
clone size: NA
CDR3 DNA: TGTGCCAGCAGTTCCCCAGGACAGGGGGAATACGAGCAGTACTTC
CDR3 protein: CASSSPGQGEYEQYF

J gene: TRBJ2-2
D gene: NA
V gene: TRBV28
clone size: NA
CDR3 DNA: TGTGCCAGCAGTTTTCTGTTCGGGGGCAGCACCGGGGAGCTGTTTTTT
CDR3 protein: CASSFLFGGSTGELFF

J gene: TRBJ2-1
D gene: TRBD2
V gene: TRBV12-3/TRBV12-4
clone size: many
CDR3 DNA: TGTGCCAGCAGTTTTAGCGGGAGGGCCGGGTCCTACAATGAGCAGTTCTTC
CDR3 protein: CASSFSGRAGSYNEQFF

J gene: TRBJ2-1
D gene: NA
V gene: TRBV4-3
clone size: NA
CDR3 DNA: TGCGCCAGCAGCCAAATCAGGGGTGGTGCCTACAATGAGCAGTTCTTC
CDR3 protein: CASSQIRGGAYNEQFF

J gene: TRBJ1-4
D gene: NA
V gene: TRBV20-1
clone size: few
CDR3 DNA: TGCAGTGCAGGGGTCGAGGACGAAAAACTGTTTTTT
CDR3 protein: CSAGVEDEKLFF

J gene: TRBJ1-5
D gene: NA
V gene: TRBV9
clone size: NA
CDR3 DNA: TGTGCCAGCAGCCCGACGGACGGCCGACAGCCCCAGCATTTT
CDR3 protein: CASSPTDGRQPQHF

J gene: TRBJ1-1
D gene: NA
V gene: TRBV3-1
clone size: few
CDR3 DNA: TGTGCCAGCAGCGACTTAACTGACACTGAAGCTTTCTTT
CDR3 protein: CASSDLTDTEAFF

J gene: TRBJ2-2
D gene: NA
V gene: TRBV6-2/TRBV6-3
clone size: few
CDR3 DNA: TGTGCCAGCAGTTACCCCCCTTTAGGGACCGGGGAGCTGTTTTTT
CDR3 protein: CASSYPPLGTGELFF

J gene: TRBJ2-1
D gene: NA
V gene: TRBV5-1
clone size: NA
CDR3 DNA: TGCGCCAGCAGCCTCCGGGCGGGGAGTGAGCAGTTCTTC
CDR3 protein: CASSLRAGSEQFF

J gene: TRBJ1-3
D gene: TRBD1
V gene: TRBV7-8
clone size: NA
CDR3 DNA: TGTGCCAGCAGCTTATCGGGACAGGGAAACACCATATATTTT
CDR3 protein: CASSLSGQGNTIYF

J gene: TRBJ2-2
D gene: TRBD1
V gene: TRBV18
clone size: NA
CDR3 DNA: TGTGCCAGCTCAAAATCCGGGACAGAAATCACCGGGGAGCTGTTTTTT
CDR3 protein: CASSKSGTEITGELFF

J gene: TRBJ1-5
D gene: TRBD1
V gene: TRBV6-2/TRBV6-3
clone size: NA
CDR3 DNA: TGTGCCAGCGGGGACAGGGGAAGATCCATTACGGGCAATCAGCCCCAGCATTTT
CDR3 protein: CASGDRGRSITGNQPQHF

J gene: TRBJ2-3
D gene: NA
V gene: TRBV14
clone size: NA
CDR3 DNA: TGTGCCAGCAGCCAAACCGGGACTTACACAGATACGCAGTATTTT
CDR3 protein: CASSQTGTYTDTQYF

J gene: TRBJ2-3
D gene: NA
V gene: TRBV2
clone size: NA
CDR3 DNA: TGTGCCAGCAGTGAAGATTCAGTAGATACGCAGTATTTT
CDR3 protein: CASSEDSVDTQYF

J gene: TRBJ1-5
D gene: NA
V gene: TRBV30
clone size: NA
CDR3 DNA: TGTGCCTGGAGTGGGGACACCTATCAGCCCCAGCATTTT
CDR3 protein: CAWSGDTYQPQHF

J gene: TRBJ2-6
D gene: NA
V gene: TRBV2
clone size: NA
CDR3 DNA: TGTGCCAGCAGTGGCCCCCCAATTCGAACAGGGTCCTCTGGGGCCAACGTCCTGACTTTC
CDR3 protein: CASSGPPIRTGSSGANVLTF

J gene: TRBJ1-5
D gene: NA
V gene: TRBV2
clone size: NA
CDR3 DNA: TGTGCCAGCTGCCTTGACAGTTCCTTCAATCAGCCCCAGCATTTT
CDR3 protein: CASCLDSSFNQPQHF

J gene: TRBJ2-7
D gene: NA
V gene: TRBV12-3/TRBV12-4
clone size: few
CDR3 DNA: TGTGCCAGCAAGAAACGTGAGAGCTCCTACGAGCAGTACTTC
CDR3 protein: CASKKRESSYEQYF

J gene: TRBJ1-1
D gene: TRBD1
V gene: TRBV6-5
clone size: few
CDR3 DNA: TGTGCCAGCAGTCTACGACAGGGGGTTGACACTGAAGCTTTCTTT
CDR3 protein: CASSLRQGVDTEAFF

J gene: TRBJ2-7
D gene: TRBD2
V gene: TRBV7-6
clone size: many
CDR3 DNA: TGTGCCAGCAGCTTTACGGGAGGGGGCTACGAGCAGTACTTC
CDR3 protein: CASSFTGGGYEQYF

J gene: TRBJ1-2
D gene: NA
V gene: TRBV6-5
clone size: NA
CDR3 DNA: TGTGCCAGCAGTTACGCCTATAACTATGGCTACACCTTC
CDR3 protein: CASSYAYNYGYTF

J gene: TRBJ2-3
D gene: TRBD1
V gene: TRBV24-1
clone size: few
CDR3 DNA: TGTGCCACCAGTGATCCAGGGGGCGCAGATACGCAGTATTTT
CDR3 protein: CATSDPGGADTQYF

J gene: TRBJ2-7
D gene: NA
V gene: TRBV23-1
clone size: few
CDR3 DNA: TGCGCCAGCAGTCAATCGCGCCCCAAGGCCTACGAGCAGTACTTC
CDR3 protein: CASSQSRPKAYEQYF

J gene: TRBJ2-3
D gene: NA
V gene: TRBV30
clone size: NA
CDR3 DNA: TGTGCCTGGAGTCCACGGGGGTACGACACAGATACGCAGTATTTT
CDR3 protein: CAWSPRGYDTDTQYF

J gene: TRBJ1-2
D gene: NA
V gene: TRBV10-3
clone size: NA
CDR3 DNA: TGTGCCATCAGTGAGTCCGATGGCTACACCTTC
CDR3 protein: CAISESDGYTF

J gene: TRBJ2-7
D gene: NA
V gene: TRBV6-5
clone size: NA
CDR3 DNA: TGTGCCAGCAGTTACTCTTCTCCTGTATATTCCTCCTACGAGCAGTACTTC
CDR3 protein: CASSYSSPVYSSYEQYF

J gene: TRBJ2-1
D gene: TRBD2
V gene: TRBV4-2
clone size: few
CDR3 DNA: TGTGCCAGCAGCCAAGATCCTCTAGCGGGAAACAATGAGCAGTTCTTC
CDR3 protein: CASSQDPLAGNNEQFF

J gene: TRBJ2-5
D gene: NA
V gene: TRBV23-1
clone size: few
CDR3 DNA: TGCGCCAGCAGTCGCTCCAGGGTGGGGTCCTGTAAAGAGACCCAGTACTTC
CDR3 protein: CASSRSRVGSCKETQYF

J gene: TRBJ2-6
D gene: NA
V gene: TRBV7-2
clone size: NA
CDR3 DNA: TGTGCCAGCAGCGTTACTCAGGGAGGGGCCAACGTCCTGACTTTC
CDR3 protein: CASSVTQGGANVLTF

J gene: TRBJ1-1
D gene: NA
V gene: TRBV7-6
clone size: few
CDR3 DNA: TGTGCCAGCAGCTCCCTTTCCGGGCAGGGGAAGAACACTGAAGCTTTCTTT
CDR3 protein: CASSSLSGQGKNTEAFF

J gene: TRBJ2-3
D gene: NA
V gene: TRBV30
clone size: NA
CDR3 DNA: TGTGCCTGCACCACACAGGGACTTTCAACAGATACGCAGTATTTT
CDR3 protein: CACTTQGLSTDTQYF